Listed below are T cell receptor beta chains from one sample, sequenced in a study of Ad26.COV2.S vaccination and SARS-CoV-2 variants. Clones were read by immunoSEQ multiplex PCR, and TCRdb kept only the in-frame ones, dropping some. Of hundreds of thousands of clones in the sample, over 75% were seen once. Sequences were derived from peripheral blood, sampled in a trial of Ad26.COV2.S vaccine versus placebo. The origin of the receptors is a person between 18 and 60 years old who received the Ad26.COV2.S COVID-19 vaccine or a placebo. CDR3s leave out the opening cysteine and the closing phenylalanine or tryptophan. The order of the fields is J gene, V gene, CDR3 protein.

TRBJ2-3	TRBV24-1	ATSWGAGGDTQY
TRBJ2-2	TRBV7-9	ASSLGFGTTNTGELF
TRBJ2-5	TRBV27	ASSPLAGETQY
TRBJ1-2	TRBV25-1	ASSGQGVYGYT
TRBJ2-7	TRBV19	ASSNGGSSSYEQY
TRBJ2-1	TRBV6-2/TRBV6-3	ASSYRSEGNEQF
TRBJ2-7	TRBV15	ATSRDRRVEQY
TRBJ2-7	TRBV28	ASTIGQAYEQY
TRBJ1-1	TRBV6-2/TRBV6-3	ASSYGGGVLNTEAF
TRBJ2-1	TRBV5-4	ASSWGFSGRAANEQF
TRBJ2-7	TRBV4-3	ASSQGAGSGVAYEQY
TRBJ2-5	TRBV7-9	ASSLGGVAGEKETQY
TRBJ1-1	TRBV27	ASRAGVVDSEAF
TRBJ1-4	TRBV5-4	ASSLKGQGSTNEKLF
TRBJ1-2	TRBV7-2	ASSLWDNKT
TRBJ1-1	TRBV6-5	ASNSRGSGNTEAF
TRBJ2-7	TRBV7-2	ASSPRTGAYEQY
TRBJ1-1	TRBV19	ASRGWTGPLNTEAF